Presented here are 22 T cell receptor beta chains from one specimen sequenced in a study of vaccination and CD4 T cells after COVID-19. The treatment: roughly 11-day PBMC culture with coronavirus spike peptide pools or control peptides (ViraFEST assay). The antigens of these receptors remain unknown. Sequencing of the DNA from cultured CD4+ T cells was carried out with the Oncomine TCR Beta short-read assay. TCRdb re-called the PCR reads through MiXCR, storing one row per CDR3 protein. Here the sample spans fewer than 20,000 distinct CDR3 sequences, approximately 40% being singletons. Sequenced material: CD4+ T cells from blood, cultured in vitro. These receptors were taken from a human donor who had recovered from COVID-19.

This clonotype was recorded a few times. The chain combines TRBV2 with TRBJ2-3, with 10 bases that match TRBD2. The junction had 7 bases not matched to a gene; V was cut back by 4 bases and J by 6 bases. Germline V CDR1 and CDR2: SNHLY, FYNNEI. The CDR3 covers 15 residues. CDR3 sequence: CASSGPSGRMDTQYF. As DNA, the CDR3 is TGTGCCAGCAGTGGCCCTAGCGGGAGAATGGATACGCAGTATTTT.

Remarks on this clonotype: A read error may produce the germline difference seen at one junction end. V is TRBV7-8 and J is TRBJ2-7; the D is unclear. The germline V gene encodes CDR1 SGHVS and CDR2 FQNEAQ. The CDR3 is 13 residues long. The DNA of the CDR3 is TGTGCCAGCAGCTTATCGGGCAGTCGGAGCTGTTTCTTC. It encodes CASSLSGSRSCFF.

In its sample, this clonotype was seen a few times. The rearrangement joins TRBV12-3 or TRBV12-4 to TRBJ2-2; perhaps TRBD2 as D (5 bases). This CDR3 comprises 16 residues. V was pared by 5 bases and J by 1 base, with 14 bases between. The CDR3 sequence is CASSEGTTLNTGELFF. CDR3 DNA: TGTGCCAGCAGTGAGGGAACTACTCTGAACACCGGGGAGCTGTTTTTT.

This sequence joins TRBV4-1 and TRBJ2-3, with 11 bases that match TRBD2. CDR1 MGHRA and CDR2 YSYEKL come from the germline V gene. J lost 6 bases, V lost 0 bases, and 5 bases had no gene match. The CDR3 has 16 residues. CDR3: CASSQEVAGGRDTQYF. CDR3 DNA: TGCGCCAGCAGCCAAGAGGTAGCGGGAGGGCGGGATACGCAGTATTTT.

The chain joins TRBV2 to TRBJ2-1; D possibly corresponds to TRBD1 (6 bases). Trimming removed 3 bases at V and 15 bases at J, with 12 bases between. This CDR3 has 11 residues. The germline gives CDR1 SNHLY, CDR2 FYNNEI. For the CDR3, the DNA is TGTGCCAGCAGTGATACAGGGATACGGTTCTTC. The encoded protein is CASSDTGIRFF.

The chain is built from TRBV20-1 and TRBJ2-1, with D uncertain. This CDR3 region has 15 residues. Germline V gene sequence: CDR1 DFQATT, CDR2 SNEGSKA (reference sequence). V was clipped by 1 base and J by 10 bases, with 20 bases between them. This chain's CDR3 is CSARAPASVMYEQFF. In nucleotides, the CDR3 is TGCAGTGCTAGAGCTCCCGCCAGCGTGATGTACGAGCAGTTCTTC.

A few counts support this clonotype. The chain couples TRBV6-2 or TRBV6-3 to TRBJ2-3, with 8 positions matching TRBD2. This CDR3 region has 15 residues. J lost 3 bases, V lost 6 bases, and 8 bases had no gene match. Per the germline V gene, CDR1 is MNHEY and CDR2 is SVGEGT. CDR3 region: CASSLQREYTDTQYF. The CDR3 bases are TGTGCCAGCAGCCTACAGCGGGAGTATACAGATACGCAGTATTTT.

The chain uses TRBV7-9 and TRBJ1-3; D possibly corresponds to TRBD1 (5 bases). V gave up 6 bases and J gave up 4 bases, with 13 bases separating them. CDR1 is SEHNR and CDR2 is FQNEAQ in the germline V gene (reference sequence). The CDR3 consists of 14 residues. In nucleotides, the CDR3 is TGTGCCAGCAGTAAAGGGGTCTTCGGAAACACCATATATTTT. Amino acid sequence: CASSKGVFGNTIYF. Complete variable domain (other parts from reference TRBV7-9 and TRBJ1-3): DTGVSQNPRHKITKRGQNVTFRCDPISEHNRLYWYRQTLGQGPEFLTYFQNEAQLEKSRLLSDRFSAERPKGSFSTLEIQRTEQGDSAMYLCASSKGVFGNTIYFGEGSWLTVV.

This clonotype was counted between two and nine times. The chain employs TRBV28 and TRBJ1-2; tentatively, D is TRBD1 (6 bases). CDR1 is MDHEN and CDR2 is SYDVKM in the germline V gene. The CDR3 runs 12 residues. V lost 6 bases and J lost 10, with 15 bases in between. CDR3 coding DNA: TGTGCCAGCAGGGACAGAGCGCTCGACTACACCTTC. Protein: CASRDRALDYTF.

CDR3 nucleotides: TGTGCCAGCAGCCTCCATCAGGATCGTCTTAGCACAGATACGCAGTATTTT. It is translated as CASSLHQDRLSTDTQYF. The gene calls are TRBV28 and TRBJ2-3; D remains unclear. The V end lost 6 bases, the J end lost 0 bases, and 19 bases lay between the germline ends. Germline loops: CDR1 MDHEN, CDR2 SYDVKM. The CDR3 spans 17 residues.

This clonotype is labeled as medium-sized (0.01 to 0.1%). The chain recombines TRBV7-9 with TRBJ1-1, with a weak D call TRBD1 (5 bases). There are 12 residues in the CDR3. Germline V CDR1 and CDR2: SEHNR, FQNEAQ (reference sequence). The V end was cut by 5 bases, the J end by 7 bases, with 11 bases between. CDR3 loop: CASSLTEIEAFF. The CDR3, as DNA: TGTGCCAGCAGCCTGACAGAAATTGAAGCTTTCTTT.

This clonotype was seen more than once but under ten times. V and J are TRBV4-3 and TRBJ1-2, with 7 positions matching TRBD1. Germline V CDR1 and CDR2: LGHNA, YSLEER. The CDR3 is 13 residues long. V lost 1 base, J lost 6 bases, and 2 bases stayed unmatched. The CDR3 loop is CASSQVGGDGYTF. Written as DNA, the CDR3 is TGCGCCAGCAGCCAAGTAGGGGGCGATGGCTACACCTTC.

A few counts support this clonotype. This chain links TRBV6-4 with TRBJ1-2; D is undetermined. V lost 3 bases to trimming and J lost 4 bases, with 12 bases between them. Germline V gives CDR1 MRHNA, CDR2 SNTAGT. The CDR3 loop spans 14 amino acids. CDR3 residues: CASSESPGGYGYTF. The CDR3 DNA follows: TGTGCCAGCAGTGAGTCTCCGGGTGGCTATGGCTACACCTTC.

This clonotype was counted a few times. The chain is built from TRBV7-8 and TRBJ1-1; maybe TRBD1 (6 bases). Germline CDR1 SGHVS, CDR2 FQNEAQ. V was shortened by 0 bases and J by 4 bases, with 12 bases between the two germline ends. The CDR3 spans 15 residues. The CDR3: CASSLARWTVTEAFF. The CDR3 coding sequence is TGTGCCAGCAGCTTAGCGCGGTGGACAGTCACTGAAGCTTTCTTT.

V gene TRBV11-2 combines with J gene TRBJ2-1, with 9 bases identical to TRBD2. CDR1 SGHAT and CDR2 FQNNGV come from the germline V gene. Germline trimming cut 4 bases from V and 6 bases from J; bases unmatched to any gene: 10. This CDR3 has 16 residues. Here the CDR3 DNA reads TGTGCCAGCAGCTCAACCCCGGGACTAGCTCTCAATGAGCAGTTCTTC. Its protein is CASSSTPGLALNEQFF.

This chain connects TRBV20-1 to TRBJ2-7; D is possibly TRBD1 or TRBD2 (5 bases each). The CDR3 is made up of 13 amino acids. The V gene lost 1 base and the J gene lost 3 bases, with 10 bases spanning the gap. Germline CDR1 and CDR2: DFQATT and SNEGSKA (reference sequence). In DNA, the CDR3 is TGCAGTGCTAGAGGGGGGAGTGTCTACGAGCAGTACTTC. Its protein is CSARGGSVYEQYF.

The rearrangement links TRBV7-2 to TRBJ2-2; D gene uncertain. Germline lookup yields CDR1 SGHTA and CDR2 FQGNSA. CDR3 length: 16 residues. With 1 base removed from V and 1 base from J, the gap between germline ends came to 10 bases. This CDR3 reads CASSLEAVQNTGELFF. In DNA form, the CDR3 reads TGTGCCAGCAGCTTAGAGGCAGTGCAGAACACCGGGGAGCTGTTTTTT.

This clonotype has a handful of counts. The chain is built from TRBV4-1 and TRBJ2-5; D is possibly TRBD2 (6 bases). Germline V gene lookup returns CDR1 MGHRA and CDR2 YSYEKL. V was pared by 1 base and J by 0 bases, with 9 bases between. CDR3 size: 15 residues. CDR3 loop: CASSQGGTNQETQYF. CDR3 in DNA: TGCGCCAGCAGCCAAGGCGGGACGAACCAAGAGACCCAGTACTTC.

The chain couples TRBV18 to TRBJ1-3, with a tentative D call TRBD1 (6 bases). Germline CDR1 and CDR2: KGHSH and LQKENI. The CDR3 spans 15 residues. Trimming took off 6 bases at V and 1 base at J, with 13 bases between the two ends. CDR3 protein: CASSQDRISGNTIYF. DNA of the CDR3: TGTGCCAGCTCTCAAGACAGGATATCTGGAAACACCATATATTTT. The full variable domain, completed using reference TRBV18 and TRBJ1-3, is NAGVMQNPRHLVRRRGQEARLRCSPMKGHSHVYWYRQLPEEGLKFMVYLQKENIIDESGMPKERFSAEFPKEGPSILRIQQVVRGDSAAYFCASSQDRISGNTIYFGEGSWLTVV.

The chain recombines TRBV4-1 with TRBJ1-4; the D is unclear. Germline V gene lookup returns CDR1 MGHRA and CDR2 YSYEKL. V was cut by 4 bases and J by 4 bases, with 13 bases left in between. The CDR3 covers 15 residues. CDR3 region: CASSRVGSVNEKLFF. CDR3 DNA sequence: TGCGCCAGCAGCCGGGTCGGCAGCGTTAATGAAAAACTGTTTTTT.

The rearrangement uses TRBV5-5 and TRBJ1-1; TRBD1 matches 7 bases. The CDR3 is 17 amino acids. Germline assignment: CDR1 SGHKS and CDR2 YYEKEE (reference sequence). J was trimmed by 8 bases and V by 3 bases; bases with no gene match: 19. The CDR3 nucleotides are TGTGCCAGCAGCTCCCCCTATACGGACAGGTGGGGAGGAGAAGCTTTCTTT. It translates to CASSSPYTDRWGGEAFF.

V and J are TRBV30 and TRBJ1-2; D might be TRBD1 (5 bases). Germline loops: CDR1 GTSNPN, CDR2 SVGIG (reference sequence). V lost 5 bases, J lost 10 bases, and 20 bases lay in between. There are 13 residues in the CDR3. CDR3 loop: CAWAVLRGSHYTF. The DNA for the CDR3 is TGTGCCTGGGCCGTTCTACGGGGGTCCCACTACACCTTC.